This TCR beta chain emerged from a study of preoperative IRX-2 immunotherapy in early breast cancer. Treatment indicated: preoperative locoregional IRX-2 cytokine immunotherapy. Samples came from a phase Ib trial of preoperative locoregional IRX-2 cytokine immunotherapy. This CDR3 spans 16 amino acids. Between the trimmed V and J ends, which lost 0 bases and 4 bases, there was a span of 13 bases. Germline V gene sequence: CDR1 LNHDA, CDR2 SQIVND (reference sequence). Profiling relied on immunoSEQ multiplex PCR, and the TCRdb table lists in-frame clones only, not all of them. This table has around 34,000 clones, 80% to 85% appearing once.

The sample consisted of lymph node tissue, taken from a patient treated with IRX-2 immunotherapy. This sequence originates from a human donor with breast cancer. The genes are TRBV19 and TRBJ2-1; weak D call: TRBD2 (5 bases). In DNA, the CDR3 is TGTGCCAGTAGTATAGATCCGGCGCGGGCATACAATGAGCAGTTCTTC. It translates to CASSIDPARAYNEQFF.